These T cell receptor beta chains were read from a single sample in a study of T cells in localized non-small cell lung cancer. Assay: immunoSEQ multiplex PCR; the TCRdb copy retains only in-frame clones and omits some. The data contain some 41,000 clones, around 83% of them seen just once; the ten biggest clones take up almost 8%. The input for sequencing was PBMCs, taken before any cancer treatment. These receptors were obtained from a man aged 40 to 75 with stage II lung adenocarcinoma. The CDR3 runs from the conserved cysteine through the conserved F or W. D genes are given only for firm matches. Size is omitted from some rows. Given values are once, few, many or a class for expanded clones.

v_call	d_call	j_call	clone_size	cdr3_aa	cdr3_nt
TRBV5-4	TRBD1	TRBJ1-4	NA	CASSLTGAAGEKLFF	TGTGCCAGCAGCCTAACAGGGGCAGCAGGTGAAAAACTGTTTTTT
TRBV11-2	TRBD1	TRBJ2-1	NA	CASSLVKGQPEQFF	TGTGCCAGCAGCTTAGTTAAGGGACAGCCTGAGCAGTTCTTC
TRBV10-3	NA	TRBJ2-7	NA	CAISGRDQGYEQYF	TGTGCCATCAGTGGCCGGGATCAGGGGTACGAGCAGTACTTC
TRBV6-5	NA	TRBJ1-2	NA	CAAGRRDLLWGYTF	TGTGCCGCGGGGCGGCGGGACCTACTTTGGGGCTACACCTTC
TRBV9	NA	TRBJ1-3	NA	CASSVGAAPGNTIYF	TGTGCCAGCAGCGTAGGGGCAGCCCCTGGAAACACCATATATTTT
TRBV7-2	TRBD2	TRBJ2-3	few	CASSLGLAEITDTQYF	TGTGCCAGCAGCCTTGGACTAGCGGAGATCACAGATACGCAGTATTTT
TRBV28	NA	TRBJ1-1	NA	CASASRREGGNTEAFF	TGTGCCAGCGCCTCGCGCAGGGAGGGCGGGAACACTGAAGCTTTCTTT
TRBV28	NA	TRBJ2-3	once	CASKTVSTSTDTQYF	TGTGCCAGCAAAACAGTTTCTACTAGCACAGATACGCAGTATTTT
TRBV27	TRBD1	TRBJ1-1	NA	CASSLDRGRSEAFF	TGTGCCAGCAGCCTGGACAGGGGGCGATCTGAAGCTTTCTTT
TRBV10-2	NA	TRBJ2-3	NA	CASSVGSGLGTDTQYF	TGCGCCAGCAGTGTTGGGAGCGGGCTAGGCACAGATACGCAGTATTTT
TRBV30	TRBD2	TRBJ2-3	NA	CACQKGSGASTDTQYF	TGTGCCTGCCAGAAAGGGAGCGGGGCTAGCACAGATACGCAGTATTTT
TRBV4-1	TRBD1	TRBJ1-1	once	CASSQDEGAPDEAFF	TGCGCCAGCAGCCAAGATGAGGGGGCGCCCGATGAAGCTTTCTTT
TRBV11-3	TRBD2	TRBJ2-7	NA	CASSLLAGSSYEQYF	TGTGCCAGCAGCTTACTAGCGGGGAGCTCCTACGAGCAGTACTTC
TRBV11-2	NA	TRBJ2-5	once	CASSLGGVGQIGTQYF	TGTGCCAGCAGCTTAGGAGGGGTCGGGCAAATTGGGACCCAGTACTTC
TRBV7-9	NA	TRBJ2-7	NA	CASREGYEQYF	TGTGCCAGCAGGGAGGGTTACGAGCAGTACTTC
TRBV10-3	NA	TRBJ2-1	NA	CAITKDISNEQFF	TGTGCCATCACCAAGGACATATCCAATGAGCAGTTCTTC
TRBV7-4	TRBD2	TRBJ2-3	NA	CASSPPKSQRGKDTQYF	TGTGCCAGCAGCCCTCCCAAGAGCCAGCGGGGGAAAGATACGCAGTATTTT
TRBV5-1	TRBD1	TRBJ2-2	NA	CASSPTGMTGELFF	TGCGCCAGCAGCCCGACAGGGATGACCGGGGAGCTGTTTTTT
TRBV11-3	TRBD2	TRBJ2-7	NA	CASSLESGLALYEQYF	TGTGCCAGCAGCTTAGAGTCGGGACTAGCATTATACGAGCAGTACTTC
TRBV11-2	TRBD2	TRBJ2-3	NA	CASSFGGGTQYF	TGTGCCAGCAGCTTCGGGGGGGGTACGCAGTATTTT
TRBV19	TRBD1	TRBJ1-1	NA	CASRPRQGYTEAFF	TGTGCCAGTAGGCCACGACAGGGGTACACTGAAGCTTTCTTT
TRBV7-9	NA	TRBJ2-3	NA	CASSRGPDTQYF	TGTGCCAGCAGCCGGGGACCAGATACGCAGTATTTT
TRBV29-1	TRBD2	TRBJ2-7	NA	CSVQGVLTTGTSSAVQYF	TGCAGCGTTCAGGGGGTGTTGACTACCGGGACTAGCTCCGCCGTCCAGTACTTC
TRBV7-9	NA	TRBJ2-7	NA	CASSTSGYEQYF	NA
TRBV9	NA	TRBJ2-7	NA	CASSPKVGVHEQYF	TGTGCCAGCAGCCCTAAGGTGGGGGTCCACGAGCAGTACTTC
TRBV15	NA	TRBJ1-5	NA	CATSPRFDQPQHF	TGTGCCACCAGCCCCCGATTTGATCAGCCCCAGCATTTT
TRBV11-2	TRBD1	TRBJ2-2	NA	CASSLGQATGELFF	TGTGCCAGCAGCTTGGGACAGGCCACCGGGGAGCTGTTTTTT
TRBV29-1	TRBD2	TRBJ2-1	NA	CSVVPHSGGSYNEQFF	TGCAGCGTTGTCCCCCATAGCGGGGGCTCCTACAATGAGCAGTTCTTC
TRBV2	NA	TRBJ1-2	once	CASSELEDYGYTF	TGTGCCAGCAGTGAACTGGAGGACTATGGCTACACCTTC
TRBV4-1	NA	TRBJ2-1	NA	CASSQGGPRVGDEQFF	TGCGCCAGCAGCCAAGGGGGCCCTAGGGTTGGCGATGAGCAGTTCTTC
TRBV7-3	NA	TRBJ1-1	medium-sized	CASSLTGLNTEAFF	TGTGCCAGCAGCTTGACAGGCCTGAACACTGAAGCTTTCTTT
TRBV7-3	NA	TRBJ2-1	NA	CASSDPRGEQFF	TGTGCCAGCAGCGACCCCCGGGGTGAGCAGTTCTTC
TRBV19	TRBD1	TRBJ2-3	NA	CASSIPRGLGDTQYF	TGTGCCAGTAGTATACCCAGGGGGCTAGGGGATACGCAGTATTTT
TRBV6-1	TRBD1	TRBJ2-7	NA	CASQSSGGRYEQYF	TGTGCCAGCCAGAGTTCAGGGGGCCGGTACGAGCAGTACTTC
TRBV27	TRBD1	TRBJ1-1	few	CASSLHEDRGTEAFF	TGTGCCAGCAGTCTGCACGAGGACAGGGGCACTGAAGCTTTCTTT
TRBV4-3	NA	TRBJ1-1	NA	CASSQDAVGNTEAFF	TGCGCCAGCAGCCAAGATGCGGTCGGGAACACTGAAGCTTTCTTT
TRBV7-9	NA	TRBJ1-1	NA	CASSSPHFRQETNEAFF	TGTGCCAGCAGCTCTCCGCATTTCAGACAGGAAACCAATGAAGCTTTCTTT
TRBV7-8	TRBD2	TRBJ2-2	NA	CASSLSLAGENTGELFF	TGTGCCAGCAGTTTAAGTTTAGCGGGAGAGAACACCGGGGAGCTGTTTTTT
TRBV28	NA	TRBJ2-5	NA	CASSFLGARETQYF	TGTGCCAGCAGTTTCCTGGGGGCGAGAGAGACCCAGTACTTC
TRBV4-3	NA	TRBJ2-6	once	CASSPGADSGANVLTF	TGCGCCAGCAGCCCAGGGGCTGACTCTGGGGCCAACGTCCTGACTTTC
TRBV5-6	NA	TRBJ2-7	NA	CASSLFSERYF	TGTGCCAGCAGCTTGTTTAGCGAGCGGTACTTC
TRBV2	TRBD1	TRBJ1-6	NA	CASIGERGQSYNSPLHF	TGTGCCAGCATAGGAGAGAGGGGACAGTCCTATAATTCACCCCTCCACTTT
TRBV5-1	NA	TRBJ2-3	NA	CASSLEGTSTDTQYF	TGCGCCAGCAGCTTGGAGGGAACTAGCACAGATACGCAGTATTTT
TRBV5-6	TRBD1	TRBJ1-4	NA	CASRDSGQGVEKLFF	TGTGCCAGCAGAGATTCCGGCCAGGGGGTTGAAAAACTGTTTTTT
TRBV28	NA	TRBJ2-2	NA	CASSPFRDAGELFF	TGTGCCAGCAGTCCTTTTAGGGACGCCGGGGAGCTGTTTTTT
TRBV28	TRBD1	TRBJ2-3	once	CASSWETGGSTDTQYF	TGTGCCAGCAGTTGGGAAACAGGGGGTAGCACAGATACGCAGTATTTT
TRBV11-1	NA	TRBJ1-6	NA	CASSTHGGRGNSPLHF	TGTGCCAGCAGCACCCACGGGGGAAGGGGTAATTCACCCCTCCACTTT
TRBV6-5	NA	TRBJ1-4	few	CASSYRGLPDEKLFF	TGTGCCAGCAGTTACCGGGGGCTACCAGACGAAAAACTGTTTTTT
TRBV19	NA	TRBJ2-2	NA	CASSIEGADTGELFF	TGTGCCAGTAGTATAGAGGGGGCGGACACCGGGGAGCTGTTTTTT
TRBV9	TRBD1	TRBJ2-1	NA	CASSPRDRGRNEQFF	TGTGCCAGCAGCCCCCGGGACAGGGGCAGAAATGAGCAGTTCTTC
TRBV18	NA	TRBJ2-1	NA	CASSPTRGGDYNEQFF	TGTGCCAGCTCACCCACCCGAGGCGGGGACTACAATGAGCAGTTCTTC